This T cell receptor (beta chain) was obtained from a study of tumor and adjacent non-tumor tissue in lung cancer. A modified ARM-PCR protocol with three rounds of nested PCR amplified TCRbeta. TCRdb reprocessed the multiplex PCR reads via MiXCR and lists one record per CDR3 protein. The table records 200,000 or so distinct CDR3 sequences, 70% to 75% of them present only once. CDR3 size: 14 residues. In germline, CDR1 is SGHNT, CDR2 YENEEA. RNA was extracted from bulk tissue without any cell sorting. Newly diagnosed lung cancer patients had thoracic surgery in China, August–November 2014, without prior chemotherapy. Study-level points and caveats: Higher tumor TCR diversity was associated with shorter survival.

A remark on this clonotype: Its antigen is not known. At one of its ends the junction is not consistent with the germline gene, which may arise from a read error.

This sequence joins TRBV11-3 and TRBJ2-7; D gene unclear. Material: lung tumor tissue. The sequence came from a man aged 55-75 years with non-small cell lung cancer. CDR3 bases: TGTGCAAGCAGCTTAGCTGGCAGAACCTACGAGCAGTACTTC. Amino acid sequence: CASSLAGRTYEQYF.